This entry lists 27 T cell receptor beta chains sequenced from one sample in a study of blood T cell repertoires in COVID-19. Libraries were prepared by immunoSEQ multiplex PCR; TCRdb keeps only in-frame clonotypes and omits some of them. This sample carries around 250,000 clones, approximately 89% of them seen once, and the ten largest clones take 4.6%. Sequenced: peripheral blood. The receptor source for this set is a woman between 40 and 55 years old who had recovered from COVID-19.

This clone was counted only a few times. This chain uses TRBV19 with TRBJ1-6; D is unresolved. Per the germline V gene, CDR1 is LNHDA and CDR2 is SQIVND (reference sequence). The CDR3 runs 13 residues. V lost 6 bases, J lost 9 bases, and 12 bases lay in between. For the CDR3, the DNA is TGTGCCAGTAGGGGAGTCCGGGGTTCACCCCTCCACTTT. It translates to CASRGVRGSPLHF.

The V gene is TRBV19, the J gene TRBJ2-3; no definite D call. CDR1 LNHDA and CDR2 SQIVND come from the germline V gene (reference sequence). V was pared by 4 bases and J by 2 bases, with 10 bases between. This CDR3 has 14 residues. CDR3 bases: TGTGCCAGTAGTAACACGATTAACACAGATACGCAGTATTTT. This encodes CASSNTINTDTQYF.

This clone was detected only once. This chain links TRBV18 with TRBJ2-1; 9 nucleotides match TRBD2. V lost 3 bases, J lost 4 bases, and 4 bases stayed unmatched. The CDR3 is made up of 15 amino acids. The germline V gene encodes CDR1 KGHSH and CDR2 LQKENI. CDR3 nucleotide sequence: TGTGCCAGCTCACCTGGGACTAGCCTATACAATGAGCAGTTCTTC. Residues: CASSPGTSLYNEQFF.

The chain recombines TRBV6-5 with TRBJ2-7; 9 bases line up with TRBD1. Losses at the gene ends were 7 bases for V and 2 bases for J; bases not matched to a gene: 6. This CDR3 spans 14 amino acids. Germline values: CDR1 MNHEY, CDR2 SVGAGI. DNA of the CDR3: TGTGCCAGCAACGCACAGGGGGCAACCTACGAGCAGTACTTC. Its translation: CASNAQGATYEQYF.

The chain couples TRBV30 to TRBJ2-3; 7 nucleotides match TRBD1. The germline V gene encodes CDR1 GTSNPN and CDR2 SVGIG (reference sequence). The CDR3 contains 13 residues. V lost 4 bases to trimming and J lost 5 bases; unmatched junction nucleotides: 6. The CDR3 DNA sequence: TGTGCCTGGAAAAGGGGGCCGGTAGATACGCAGTATTTT. Encoded protein: CAWKRGPVDTQYF.

J is TRBJ1-6 and V is TRBV7-9; 10 bases are shared with TRBD1. The germline V gene encodes CDR1 SEHNR and CDR2 FQNEAQ (reference sequence). J lost 10 bases, V lost 6 bases, and 9 bases had no gene match. This CDR3 region has 15 residues. The CDR3 is CASSRGQGMESPLHF. The CDR3 DNA reads TGTGCCAGCAGTAGGGGACAGGGGATGGAATCACCCCTCCACTTT.

V usage is TRBV19 and J usage is TRBJ2-7, with 9 bases matching TRBD1. This CDR3 contains 15 residues. J gave up 2 bases and V 6 bases, and 8 bases lay outside the gene matches. Germline V lookup: CDR1 LNHDA, CDR2 SQIVND (reference sequence). The CDR3 DNA reads as TGTGCCAGTAGCCCAGGGACAGGGCCTGCCTACGAGCAGTACTTC. It is translated as CASSPGTGPAYEQYF.

The chain recombines TRBV11-2 with TRBJ2-7; 10 nucleotides line up with TRBD2. The CDR3 runs to 15 residues. After removal of 6 bases from V and 4 bases from J, the junction contained 9 bases not matched to a gene. Germline assignment: CDR1 SGHAT and CDR2 FQNNGV. CDR3 in amino acids: CASSLLAGDLYEQYV. The CDR3 nucleotides are TGTGCCAGCAGTCTGCTAGCGGGAGACTTATACGAGCAGTACGTC.

This chain uses TRBV5-1 with TRBJ2-7; TRBD1 might be the D (6 bases). Trimming stripped 4 bases from V and 5 bases from J, with 19 bases between. The CDR3 sequence is 15 residues long. The germline V gene encodes CDR1 SGHRS and CDR2 YFSETQ. The chain's CDR3 is CASSPTGKALHEQYF. In nucleotides, the CDR3 is TGCGCCAGCAGCCCCACAGGGAAGGCCCTACACGAGCAGTACTTC.

The V and J genes are TRBV19 and TRBJ2-1; TRBD2 is a possible D gene (6 bases). The germline V and J ends were trimmed by 6 bases and 5 bases, with 17 bases remaining between them. Per the germline V gene, CDR1 is LNHDA and CDR2 is SQIVND (reference sequence). The CDR3 loop spans 15 amino acids. CDR3 DNA sequence: TGTGCCAGTAGAAATAAACGGTCGGGAGACAATGAGCAGTTCTTC. Encoded protein: CASRNKRSGDNEQFF.

The rearrangement joins TRBV9 to TRBJ1-1, with 7 bases identical to TRBD1. Trimming at V came to 5 bases and at J to 2 bases, leaving 9 bases not matched to a gene. The CDR3 sequence is 15 residues long. The germline V gene encodes CDR1 SGDLS and CDR2 YYNGEE. For the CDR3, the DNA is TGTGCCAGCAGACCCCACACAGGGGACAACACTGAAGCTTTCTTT. It yields the protein CASRPHTGDNTEAFF.

This rearrangement joins TRBV19 to TRBJ1-5, with 7 bases fitting TRBD1. The CDR3 sequence is 15 residues long. Losses at the gene ends were 5 bases for V and 3 bases for J; bases not matched to a gene: 7. Germline V lookup: CDR1 LNHDA, CDR2 SQIVND (reference sequence). CDR3 nucleotides: TGTGCCAGTAGTTTACAGACAGGGTTCAATCAGCCCCAGCATTTT. Translating gives CASSLQTGFNQPQHF.

V gene TRBV11-3 combines with J gene TRBJ1-1; 11 bases are shared with TRBD1. J lost 11 bases, V lost 7 bases, and 15 bases had no gene match. This CDR3 has 15 residues. Germline loops: CDR1 SGHNT, CDR2 YENEEA. The CDR3 nucleotides read TGTGCCAGCAAAGTTAGCGGACAGGGGGCAACATATGCTTTCTTT. Its protein product is CASKVSGQGATYAFF.

The chain employs TRBV30 and TRBJ1-1; 9 nucleotides match TRBD1. J was trimmed by 5 bases and V by 4 bases; bases with no gene match: 8. The CDR3 length is 14 residues. The V gene's germline CDR1 is GTSNPN and CDR2 SVGIG (reference sequence). The CDR3 sequence is CAWNEQGAGTEAFF. The CDR3 nucleotides read TGTGCCTGGAATGAACAGGGGGCAGGGACTGAAGCTTTCTTT.

This chain connects TRBV4-1 to TRBJ2-3; 15 bases line up with TRBD2. The CDR3 is made up of 20 amino acids. From germline, CDR1 is MGHRA and CDR2 YSYEKL. The junction had 10 bases not matched to a gene; V was cut back by 2 bases and J by 1 base. The CDR3 here is CASSQPGLAGGPNRTDTQYF. The DNA for the CDR3 is TGCGCCAGCAGCCAACCGGGACTAGCGGGGGGCCCTAACCGCACAGATACGCAGTATTTT.

The chain uses TRBV6-5 and TRBJ2-1, with D possibly being TRBD2 (6 bases). V gave up 1 base and J gave up 5 bases, with 15 bases separating them. This CDR3 is 16 amino acids long. Per germline, CDR1 MNHEY and CDR2 SVGAGI. The CDR3 is CASSYFWGDHNNEQFF. As DNA, the CDR3 is TGTGCCAGCAGTTACTTTTGGGGGGACCATAACAATGAGCAGTTCTTC.

This chain uses TRBV19 with TRBJ1-6, with D unclear. Trimming took 2 bases from V and 10 from J, leaving 15 bases between them. Germline lookup yields CDR1 LNHDA and CDR2 SQIVND (reference sequence). The CDR3 is 15 amino acids. Written as DNA, the CDR3 is TGTGCCAGTAGTATATCGTCTCCGGGTGGGTCACCCCTCCACTTT. This codes for CASSISSPGGSPLHF.

The V call is TRBV27, the J call TRBJ1-2; 7 positions match TRBD1. The CDR3 has 13 amino acids. Germline V gene sequence: CDR1 MNHEY, CDR2 SMNVEV (reference sequence). J was trimmed by 5 bases and V by 6 bases; bases with no gene match: 6. CDR3 DNA: TGTGCCAGCAGCGTGGGACAGCAATATGGCTACACCTTC. Its translation: CASSVGQQYGYTF.

The J gene is TRBJ1-6, the V gene TRBV7-9; TRBD1 matches at 9 bases. Trimming cost V 3 bases and J 5 bases; bases outside gene matches: 5. The CDR3 loop spans 16 amino acids. CDR1 and CDR2 (germline): SEHNR, FQNEAQ (reference sequence). The CDR3 nucleotides read TGTGCCAGCAGCTTGGAACAGGGGGCGGATAATTCACCCCTCCACTTT. It is translated as CASSLEQGADNSPLHF. Complete variable domain (other parts from reference TRBV7-9 and TRBJ1-6): DTGVSQNPRHKITKRGQNVTFRCDPISEHNRLYWYRQTLGQGPEFLTYFQNEAQLEKSRLLSDRFSAERPKGSFSTLEIQRTEQGDSAMYLCASSLEQGADNSPLHFGNGTRLTVT.

This chain links TRBV6-4 with TRBJ2-1; 7 nucleotides align to TRBD2. This CDR3 contains 17 residues. V trimming: 4 bases; J trimming: 6 bases; junction bases outside the gene matches: 15. Per the germline V gene, CDR1 is MRHNA and CDR2 is SNTAGT. The CDR3 here is CASSVTGGPIAVNEQFF. The CDR3 nucleotides read TGTGCCAGCAGTGTAACGGGAGGACCAATTGCGGTCAATGAGCAGTTCTTC.

V usage is TRBV5-1 and J usage is TRBJ2-5, with 13 positions matching TRBD2. V lost 4 bases, J lost 9 bases, and 15 bases stayed unmatched. The CDR3 spans 17 residues. Germline CDR1 is SGHRS and CDR2 is YFSETQ. The CDR3 here is CASSLWTSGSQGTAQYF. Written as DNA, the CDR3 is TGCGCCAGCAGCCTCTGGACTAGCGGGAGCCAGGGGACGGCCCAGTACTTC.

The J gene is TRBJ2-7, the V gene TRBV6-5; 7 bases match TRBD1. Trimming cost V 0 bases and J 4 bases; bases outside gene matches: 3. The CDR3 spans 14 residues. Germline CDR1 and CDR2: MNHEY and SVGAGI. CDR3 bases: TGTGCCAGCAGTTACTCCGACAGGGCTTACGAGCAGTACTTC. Protein sequence: CASSYSDRAYEQYF.

The rearrangement joins TRBV7-9 to TRBJ2-5; 8 nucleotides align to TRBD2. Germline trimming cut 4 bases from V and 3 bases from J; bases unmatched to any gene: 1. The CDR3 totals 13 residues. Germline-derived CDR1 and CDR2 are SEHNR and FQNEAQ (reference sequence). The CDR3, as DNA: TGTGCCAGCAGCTGGGGACTAGAAGAGACCCAGTACTTC. This codes for CASSWGLEETQYF.

The chain links TRBV2 to TRBJ1-4, with D perhaps matching TRBD1 (6 bases). Germline assignment: CDR1 SNHLY and CDR2 FYNNEI. The ends were cut back, 6 bases at V and 7 bases at J, with 18 bases in the middle. The CDR3 length is 15 residues. CDR3 region: CASRKGTGSFEKLFF. As DNA, the CDR3 is TGTGCCAGCAGGAAGGGCACAGGGTCTTTTGAAAAACTGTTTTTT.

V usage is TRBV6-2 or TRBV6-3 and J usage is TRBJ2-2, with D hard to call. The CDR3 runs 14 residues. Germline assignment: CDR1 MNHEY and CDR2 SVGEGT. The ends were cut back, 2 bases at V and 3 bases at J, with 7 bases in the middle. The CDR3 here is CASSYAEYTGELFF. CDR3 sequence (DNA): TGTGCCAGCAGTTACGCCGAGTACACCGGGGAGCTGTTTTTT.

This clone appeared a single time. This sequence joins TRBV2 and TRBJ1-4, with D possibly TRBD1 on 6 matching bases. The CDR3 extends over 12 amino acids. CDR1 SNHLY and CDR2 FYNNEI come from the germline V gene. Between the trimmed V and J ends, which lost 6 bases and 7 bases, there was a span of 9 bases. The CDR3 sequence: CASRQGSEKLFF. CDR3 bases: TGTGCCAGCAGGCAGGGGAGTGAAAAACTGTTTTTT. Full variable domain (missing parts from reference TRBV2 and TRBJ1-4): EPEVTQTPSHQVTQMGQEVILRCVPISNHLYFYWYRQILGQKVEFLVSFYNNEISEKSEIFDDQFSVERPDGSNFTLKIRSTKLEDSAMYFCASRQGSEKLFFGSGTQLSVL.

This rearrangement joins TRBV6-1 to TRBJ1-5, with 9 bases lining up with TRBD1. The CDR3 length is 15 residues. V dropped 3 bases and J dropped 9; count of bases not matched to a gene: 9. CDR1 and CDR2 from the germline V gene are MNHNS and SASEGT. The CDR3 nucleotides read TGTGCCAGCAGTGAGGTATGGACAGGGGATCGGCCCCAGCATTTT. Its translation: CASSEVWTGDRPQHF.